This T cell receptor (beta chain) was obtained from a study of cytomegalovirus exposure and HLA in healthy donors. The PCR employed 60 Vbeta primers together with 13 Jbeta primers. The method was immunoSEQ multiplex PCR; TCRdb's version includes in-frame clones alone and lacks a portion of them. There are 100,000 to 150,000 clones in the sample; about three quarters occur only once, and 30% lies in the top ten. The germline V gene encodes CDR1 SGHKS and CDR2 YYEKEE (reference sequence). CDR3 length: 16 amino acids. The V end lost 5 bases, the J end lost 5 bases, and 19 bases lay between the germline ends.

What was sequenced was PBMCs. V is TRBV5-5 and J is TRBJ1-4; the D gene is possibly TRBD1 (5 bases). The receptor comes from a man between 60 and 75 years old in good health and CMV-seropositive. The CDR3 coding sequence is TGTGCCAGCAGTCCGGACCTGCTGTGGGGCAATGAAAAACTGTTTTTT. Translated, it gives CASSPDLLWGNEKLFF.